Each of the 8 T cell receptor beta chains below was sequenced from the same sample in a study of OX40 agonist ivuxolimab in advanced cancers. TCRdb's copy holds only in-frame clones and misses some; the assay was immunoSEQ multiplex PCR. The data show some 59,000 clones, about nine tenths seen once. The material sequenced was CD4+ or CD8+ T cells sorted from blood, taken in a trial of the OX40 agonist ivuxolimab. The receptor source for this set is an adult with an advanced solid tumor such as melanoma, head and neck, liver or kidney cancer.

The V gene is TRBV5-1, the J gene TRBJ2-1, with 7 bases identical to TRBD2. CDR3 size: 15 residues. J was trimmed by 7 bases and V by 0 bases; bases with no gene match: 7. CDR1 is SGHRS and CDR2 is YFSETQ in the germline V gene. CDR3 DNA: TGCGCCAGCAGCTTGGAAACTAGCGTTATGAATGAGCAGTTCTTC. Residues: CASSLETSVMNEQFF.

This clone showed up just a few times. The chain combines TRBV7-9 with TRBJ2-7, with D possibly being TRBD2 (5 bases). CDR3 length: 12 residues. Germline V gives CDR1 SEHNR, CDR2 FQNEAQ (reference sequence). Deletions cut 3 bases from V and 7 bases from J, with 10 bases between. The CDR3 is CASSLTDSEQYF. The CDR3 DNA follows: TGTGCCAGCAGCTTGACGGACTCGGAGCAGTACTTC.

This chain connects TRBV6-1 to TRBJ1-1, with TRBD1 matching 8 bases. V gave up 7 bases and J gave up 1 base; unmatched junction bases: 5. The V gene's germline CDR1 is MNHNS and CDR2 SASEGT. The CDR3 runs to 14 residues. The CDR3 nucleotides are TGTGCCAGCACTCAGGGGGCGACGAACACTGAAGCTTTCTTT. Residues: CASTQGATNTEAFF.

Only one count was recorded for this clone. The chain combines TRBV19 with TRBJ2-3; 12 bases align to TRBD2. This CDR3 contains 14 residues. Germline V gene sequence: CDR1 LNHDA, CDR2 SQIVND (reference sequence). With 10 bases clipped from V and 4 bases from J, the junction kept 6 bases outside the gene matches. This chain's CDR3 is CATRLAGAPDTQYF. Written as DNA, the CDR3 is TGTGCCACAAGACTAGCGGGAGCCCCAGATACGCAGTATTTT.

The V gene is TRBV19, the J gene TRBJ2-1, with a possible D match to TRBD2 (6 bases). This CDR3 is 13 amino acids long. Trimming took off 9 bases at V and 2 bases at J, with 11 bases between the two ends. Looked up from germline, CDR1 is LNHDA and CDR2 is SQIVND (reference sequence). CDR3 region: CASGTPPYNEQFF. The CDR3 DNA follows: TGTGCCAGCGGGACTCCGCCCTACAATGAGCAGTTCTTC.

This clone has just one count. The DNA is omitted, as the CDR3 cannot be located on it reliably, and the CDR3 follows TCRdb's listing. This sequence joins TRBV29-1 and TRBJ2-1. CDR1 and CDR2 from the germline V gene are SQVTM and ANQGSEA. The CDR3 is 12 amino acids in total, end residues counted. The CDR3 here is CSVASGTQERFF.

J is TRBJ2-1 and V is TRBV6-6; D possibly uses TRBD1 or TRBD2 (5 bases each). V gave up 2 bases and J gave up 1 base, with 6 bases separating them. Germline V gene sequence: CDR1 MNHNY, CDR2 SVGAGI (reference sequence). This CDR3 comprises 14 residues. CDR3 protein: CASSYGGSYNEQFF. The CDR3 nucleotides are TGTGCCAGCAGTTACGGGGGTTCCTACAATGAGCAGTTCTTC.

V usage is TRBV7-9 and J usage is TRBJ2-1, with D unclear. Per the germline V gene, CDR1 is SEHNR and CDR2 is FQNEAQ (reference sequence). The V gene lost 3 bases and the J gene lost 3 bases, with 9 bases spanning the gap. This CDR3 has 14 amino acids. CDR3 nucleotides: TGTGCCAGCAGCTTGGCCGCTAGCTACAATGAGCAGTTCTTC. Encoded protein: CASSLAASYNEQFF.